This T cell receptor beta chain was sequenced during a study of shared clonotypes between healthy human individuals. Study context: For every donor, three CD4 naive, three CD4 memory, two CD8 naive and one CD8 memory plates were used.

V shed 6 bases and J shed 3 bases, with 13 bases lying between them. The CDR3 extends over 14 amino acids. CDR1 is MNHEY, CDR2 SMNVEV, per germline (reference sequence). Donors, without exception, were Caucasian adults residing in Nashville, Tennessee. Splitting of CD4+ cells produced CD45RA+ naive and CD45RA-negative memory subsets. Sequenced by immunoSEQ multiplex PCR; TCRdb stores in-frame clones only, minus some. The sample records around 1.1 million clones, around 82% being singletons. The sample comprised memory CD4+ T cells from PBMCs. Subset reported: CD45RA-negative fraction. The source of this sequence is a man between 18 and 29 years old in good health. Some clones in this sample may be carry-over from other donors' samples. The chain has TRBV27 and TRBJ2-3; perhaps TRBD2 as D (5 bases). The CDR3 region is CASRGPGGTDTQYF. For the CDR3, the DNA is TGTGCCAGCAGGGGCCCCGGCGGGACAGATACGCAGTATTTT.